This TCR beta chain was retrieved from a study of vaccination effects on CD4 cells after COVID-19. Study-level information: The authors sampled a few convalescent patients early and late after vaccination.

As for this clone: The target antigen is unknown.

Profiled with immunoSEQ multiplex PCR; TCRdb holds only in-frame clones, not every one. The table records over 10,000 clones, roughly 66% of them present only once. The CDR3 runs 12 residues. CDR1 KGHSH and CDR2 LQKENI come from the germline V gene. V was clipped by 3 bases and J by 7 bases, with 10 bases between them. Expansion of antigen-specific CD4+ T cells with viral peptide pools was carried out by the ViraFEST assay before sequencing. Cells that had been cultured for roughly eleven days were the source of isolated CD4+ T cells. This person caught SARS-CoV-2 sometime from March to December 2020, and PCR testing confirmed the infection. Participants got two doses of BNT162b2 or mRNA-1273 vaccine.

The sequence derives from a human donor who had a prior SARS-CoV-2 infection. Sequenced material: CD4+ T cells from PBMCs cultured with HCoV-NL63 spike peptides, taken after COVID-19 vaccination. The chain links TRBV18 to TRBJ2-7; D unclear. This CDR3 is CASSPGPREQYF. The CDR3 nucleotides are TGTGCCAGCTCACCCGGGCCGAGGGAGCAGTACTTC.